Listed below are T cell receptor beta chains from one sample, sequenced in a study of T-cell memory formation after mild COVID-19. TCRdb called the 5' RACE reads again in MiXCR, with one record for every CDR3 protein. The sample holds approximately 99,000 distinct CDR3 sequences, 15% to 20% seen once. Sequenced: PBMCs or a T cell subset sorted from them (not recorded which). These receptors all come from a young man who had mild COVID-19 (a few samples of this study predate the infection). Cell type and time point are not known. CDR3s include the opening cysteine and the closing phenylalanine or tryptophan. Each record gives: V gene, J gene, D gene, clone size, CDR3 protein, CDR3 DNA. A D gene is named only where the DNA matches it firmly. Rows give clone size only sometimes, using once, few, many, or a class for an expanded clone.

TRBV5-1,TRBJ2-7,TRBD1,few,CASSLVYSGTGVDEQYF,TGCGCCAGCAGCTTGGTTTACAGCGGGACAGGGGTCGACGAGCAGTACTTC
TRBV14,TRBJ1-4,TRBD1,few,CASSHGRGEKLFF,TGTGCCAGCAGCCATGGCAGGGGGGAAAAACTGTTTTTT
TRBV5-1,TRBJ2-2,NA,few,CASSLGVTGLNTGELFF,TGCGCCAGCAGCTTGGGGGTGACAGGCCTGAACACCGGGGAGCTGTTTTTT
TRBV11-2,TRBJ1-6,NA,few,CASSPKNYRDADSPLHF,TGTGCCAGCAGCCCAAAAAACTACAGGGATGCCGATTCACCCCTCCACTTT
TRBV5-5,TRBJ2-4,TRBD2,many,CASSFSTSGGAKYF,TGTGCCAGCAGCTTCTCGACTAGCGGGGGGGCTAAGTACTTC
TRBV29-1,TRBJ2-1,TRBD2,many,CSVGGGVHVEQFF,TGCAGCGTCGGGGGGGGGGTACACGTTGAGCAGTTCTTC
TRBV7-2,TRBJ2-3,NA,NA,CASSLFVDTQYF,TGTGCCAGCAGCTTATTTGTGGATACGCAGTATTTT
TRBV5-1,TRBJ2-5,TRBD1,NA,CASSRDRAETQYF,TGCGCCAGCAGTCGCGACAGGGCCGAGACCCAGTACTTC
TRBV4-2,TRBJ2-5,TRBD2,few,CASSQLPRSSGGKETQYF,TGTGCCAGCAGCCAACTACCGAGATCTAGCGGGGGGAAAGAGACCCAGTACTTC
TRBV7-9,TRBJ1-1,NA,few,CASSLRRNEAFF,TGTGCCAGCAGCTTAAGGCGGAACGAAGCTTTCTTT
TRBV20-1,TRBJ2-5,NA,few,CSASTGNQETQYF,TGCAGTGCTAGTACTGGAAACCAAGAGACCCAGTACTTC
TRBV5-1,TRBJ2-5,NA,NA,CATAQGNQETQYF,TGCGCCACCGCGCAGGGGAACCAAGAGACCCAGTACTTC
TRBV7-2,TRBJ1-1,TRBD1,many,CASSLGTGRRKAFF,TGTGCCAGCAGCTTAGGGACAGGGAGGAGGAAAGCTTTCTTT
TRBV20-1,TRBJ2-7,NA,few,CSARKGGGYEQYF,TGCAGTGCCCGTAAGGGGGGGGGCTACGAGCAGTACTTC
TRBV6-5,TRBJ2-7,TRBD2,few,CASSYSLAGAYEQYF,TGTGCCAGCAGTTACTCGCTAGCGGGGGCCTACGAGCAGTACTTC
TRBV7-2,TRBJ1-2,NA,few,CASSLRPLGGDLIYGYTF,TGTGCCAGCAGCTTACGTCCGTTAGGGGGGGACCTTATCTATGGCTACACCTTC
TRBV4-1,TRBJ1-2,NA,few,CASSQASRPSNYGYTF,TGCGCCAGCAGCCAAGCTTCGCGACCGAGTAACTATGGCTACACCTTC
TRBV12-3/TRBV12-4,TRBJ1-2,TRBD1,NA,CASSLDRGPYGYTF,TGTGCCAGCAGTTTGGACAGGGGGCCTTATGGCTACACCTTC
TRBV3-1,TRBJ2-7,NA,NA,CASSQVPLVYEQYF,TGTGCCAGCAGCCAAGTACCCCTAGTCTACGAGCAGTACTTC
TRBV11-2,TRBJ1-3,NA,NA,CASSSSPQMTIYF,TGTGCCAGCAGCTCGTCCCCCCAGATGACCATATATTTT
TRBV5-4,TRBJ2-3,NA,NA,CASSPGYQWDTQYF,TGTGCCAGCAGCCCCGGGTATCAGTGGGATACGCAGTATTTT
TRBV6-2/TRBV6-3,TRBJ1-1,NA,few,CASRTLYEAFF,TGTGCCAGCAGAACCCTATACGAAGCTTTCTTT
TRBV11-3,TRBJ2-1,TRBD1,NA,CASSPGQGFDEQFF,TGTGCCAGCAGCCCGGGACAGGGGTTTGATGAGCAGTTCTTC
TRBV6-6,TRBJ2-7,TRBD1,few,CATTDRAYEQYF,TGTGCCACGACGGACAGGGCGTACGAGCAGTACTTC
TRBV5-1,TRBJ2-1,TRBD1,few,CASSLNTGARWFF,TGCGCCAGCAGCTTGAACACAGGGGCGCGTTGGTTCTTC
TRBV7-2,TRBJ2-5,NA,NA,CASSLVRETQYF,TGTGCCAGCAGCTTAGTCCGAGAGACCCAGTACTTC
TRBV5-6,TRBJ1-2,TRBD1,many,CASSTAGQGYYGYTF,TGTGCCAGCAGCACCGCCGGACAGGGCTACTATGGCTACACCTTC
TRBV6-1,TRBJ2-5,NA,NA,CASSVVTGQETQYF,TGTGCCAGCAGTGTTGTAACAGGCCAGGAGACCCAGTACTTC
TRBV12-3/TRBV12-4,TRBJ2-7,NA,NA,CASSFGTGTYEQYF,TGTGCCAGCAGTTTCGGTACAGGGACCTACGAGCAGTACTTC
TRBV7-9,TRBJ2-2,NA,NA,CASSFLQTTGELFF,TGTGCCAGCAGCTTTCTCCAGACTACCGGGGAGCTGTTTTTT
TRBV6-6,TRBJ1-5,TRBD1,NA,CASSAFGQGSQPQHF,TGTGCCAGCAGTGCCTTTGGACAGGGAAGTCAGCCCCAGCATTTT
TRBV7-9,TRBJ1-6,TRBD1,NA,CASSKRPTQGPSSYNSPLHF,TGTGCCAGCAGCAAGAGACCGACACAGGGGCCGAGCTCCTATAATTCACCCCTCCACTTT
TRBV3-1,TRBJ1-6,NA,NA,CASSQQGRNSPLHF,TGTGCCAGCAGCCAACAGGGTAGGAATTCACCCCTCCACTTT
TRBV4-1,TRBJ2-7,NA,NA,CASSPGRGYEQYF,TGCGCCAGCAGCCCCGGAAGGGGCTACGAGCAGTACTTC
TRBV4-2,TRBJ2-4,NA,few,CASSQDVLAKNIQYF,TGTGCCAGCAGCCAAGATGTACTAGCCAAAAACATTCAGTACTTC
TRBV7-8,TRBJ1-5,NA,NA,CASSLEGGYQPQHF,TGTGCCAGCAGCTTAGAGGGAGGGTATCAGCCCCAGCATTTT
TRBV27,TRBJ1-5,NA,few,CASSLAGGQPQHF,TGTGCCAGCAGTTTAGCGGGGGGCCAGCCCCAGCATTTT
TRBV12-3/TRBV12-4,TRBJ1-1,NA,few,CASSLAPAYPEAFF,TGTGCCAGCAGTTTAGCGCCGGCGTACCCTGAAGCTTTCTTT
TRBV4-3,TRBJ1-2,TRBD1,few,CASSMSGTGEYYGYTF,TGCGCCAGCAGCATGTCCGGGACAGGGGAATATTATGGCTACACCTTC
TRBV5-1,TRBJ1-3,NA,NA,CASSLSGTASSGNTIYF,TGCGCCAGCAGCCTCTCTGGGACCGCGAGCTCTGGAAACACCATATATTTT
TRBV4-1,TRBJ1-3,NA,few,CASSQEVYSGNTIYF,TGCGCCAGCAGCCAAGAAGTGTACTCTGGAAACACCATATATTTT
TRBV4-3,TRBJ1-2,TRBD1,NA,CASSPRQGAVRYTF,TGCGCCAGCAGCCCTAGACAGGGGGCGGTTCGCTACACCTTC
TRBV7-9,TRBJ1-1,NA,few,CASSLGPGRTEAFF,TGTGCCAGCAGCTTAGGCCCAGGGCGGACTGAAGCTTTCTTT
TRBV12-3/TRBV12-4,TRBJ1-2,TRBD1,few,CASSGAGTGSGGYGYTF,TGTGCCAGCAGTGGTGCCGGGACAGGGAGTGGTGGCTATGGCTACACCTTC
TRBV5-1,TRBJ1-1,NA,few,CASREQGGNTEAFF,TGCGCCAGCAGAGAACAGGGTGGGAACACTGAAGCTTTCTTT
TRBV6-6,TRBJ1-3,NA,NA,CASKESSGNTIYF,TGTGCCAGCAAAGAAAGCTCTGGAAACACCATATATTTT
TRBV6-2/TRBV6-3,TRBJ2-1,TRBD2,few,CASRMGGATYNEQFF,TGTGCCAGCAGGATGGGAGGGGCGACCTACAATGAGCAGTTCTTC
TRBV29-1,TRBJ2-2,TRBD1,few,CSGGTGGTGELFF,TGCAGCGGAGGGACAGGGGGTACCGGGGAGCTGTTTTTT
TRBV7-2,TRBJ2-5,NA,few,CASSTYIERETQYF,TGTGCCAGCAGTACTTACATAGAGAGGGAGACCCAGTACTTC
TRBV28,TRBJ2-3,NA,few,CASSDDTDTQYF,TGTGCCAGCAGCGACGACACAGATACGCAGTATTTT
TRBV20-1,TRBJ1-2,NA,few,CSASYLGRWSGYTF,TGCAGTGCTAGTTATCTGGGTCGGTGGTCTGGCTACACCTTC